This entry describes one T cell receptor (beta chain). Trimming took off 4 bases at V and 4 bases at J, with 13 bases between the two ends. This CDR3 contains 14 residues. Germline CDR1 and CDR2: LNHDA and SQIVND (reference sequence). The sample is drawn from a study of blood T cell repertoires in COVID-19. Study background: There were acute and convalescent COVID-19 samples, and they came from the United States, Italy and Spain. From T cells, B-cell-depleted T cells, or PBMCs came the material, which was cDNA or gDNA.

Original methodology: Researchers report that nucleated cell counts were estimated from reference gene primer amplification. Libraries were prepared by immunoSEQ multiplex PCR; TCRdb keeps only in-frame clonotypes and omits some of them. The V and J calls and clone size were taken over from that table, and D and trimming were inferred from the DNA. This sample has 150,000 to 200,000 clones; around three quarters occur once, and the top ten carry approximately 15%. This chain joins TRBV19 and TRBJ1-1, with D tentatively TRBD1 (6 bases). The sample taken for sequencing was peripheral blood. The origin of this receptor is a man in his fifties or sixties with active or convalescent COVID-19. The CDR3 bases are TGTGCCAGTAGTAGTTTGGGAGGGGGCACTGAAGCTTTCTTT. This sequence encodes CASSSLGGGTEAFF. The complete variable domain, with remaining parts taken from reference TRBV19 and TRBJ1-1, reads DGGITQSPKYLFRKEGQNVTLSCEQNLNHDAMYWYRQDPGQGLRLIYYSQIVNDFQKGDIAEGYSVSREKKESFPLTVTSAQKNPTAFYLCASSSLGGGTEAFFGQGTRLTVV.